The 23 T cell receptor beta chains below all came from one sample that was sequenced in a study of blood T cells in healthy people across ages. Together with a sample-barcoded 5' primer, a J-beta primer mix was included in a second PCR lasting about 7 to 11 cycles. From the 5' RACE reads, TCRdb called clonotypes with MiXCR, one entry per CDR3 protein. The repertoire holds some 800,000 distinct CDR3 sequences, with approximately 25% as singletons. These data also formed part of another study, on T cells of mothers and their children.

The sequencing input was blood. These receptors were taken from a boy aged 10-17 years in good health.

The chain recombines TRBV4-3 with TRBJ2-1, with TRBD1 matching 7 bases. Unmatched junction bases numbered 3, after V lost 2 bases and J lost 8 bases. This CDR3 is 13 amino acids long. Germline V gene data show CDR1 as LGHNA and CDR2 as YSLEER. The CDR3 loop is CASSQSGGDEQFF. The CDR3, as DNA: TGCGCCAGCAGCCAATCAGGGGGAGATGAGCAGTTCTTC.

V and J are TRBV5-1 and TRBJ2-5; D is unclear. The CDR3 is 14 amino acids. V dropped 0 bases and J dropped 5 bases, with 11 bases sitting between them. Germline CDR1 is SGHRS and CDR2 is YFSETQ. The CDR3 nucleotides are TGCGCCAGCAGCTTGGAGGTTGCCAGGGAGACCCAGTACTTC. Its protein product is CASSLEVARETQYF.

The V gene is TRBV20-1, the J gene TRBJ2-7; 10 bases are shared with TRBD2. V dropped 6 bases and J dropped 4; count of bases not matched to a gene: 9. The CDR3 spans 14 residues. Germline values: CDR1 DFQATT, CDR2 SNEGSKA (reference sequence). CDR3 sequence: CSAETSGELYEQYF. DNA for the CDR3: TGCAGTGCAGAAACTAGCGGGGAGCTTTACGAGCAGTACTTC.

Only a few counts were recorded for this clonotype. The chain employs TRBV28 and TRBJ1-2; no definite D call. The CDR3 is made up of 13 amino acids. V was pared by 3 bases and J by 2 bases, with 7 bases between. Germline V CDR1 and CDR2: MDHEN, SYDVKM. CDR3 sequence reads: CASSLAKNYGYTF. CDR3 sequence (DNA): TGTGCCAGCAGTTTGGCCAAGAACTATGGCTACACCTTC.

This sequence joins TRBV28 and TRBJ2-7; the D gene is possibly TRBD1 (5 bases). V was clipped by 5 bases and J by 3 bases, with 17 bases between them. Germline V gene sequence: CDR1 MDHEN, CDR2 SYDVKM. The CDR3 has 15 amino acids. CDR3 nucleotide sequence: TGTGCCAGCAGTCAAGAAACTACAGGAAACTACGAGCAGTACTTC. The encoded protein is CASSQETTGNYEQYF.

This clonotype was observed many times. V gene TRBV4-3 combines with J gene TRBJ2-7; D gene ambiguous. The CDR3 sequence is 16 residues long. Germline V CDR1 and CDR2: LGHNA, YSLEER. Deletions cut 0 bases from V and 3 bases from J, with 15 bases between. CDR3 bases: TGCGCCAGCAGCCAAGAGGCCTCGAACTCCTACTACGAGCAGTACTTC. Protein sequence: CASSQEASNSYYEQYF.

This rearrangement joins TRBV28 to TRBJ2-3, with 8 bases fitting TRBD2. Germline CDR1 is MDHEN and CDR2 is SYDVKM. The J segment lost 3 bases and the V segment lost 3 bases, leaving 5 bases of the junction unmatched. The CDR3 length is 15 residues. The CDR3 sequence: CASSLTSDSTDTQYF. CDR3 bases: TGTGCCAGCAGTTTGACTAGCGATTCTACAGATACGCAGTATTTT.

This clonotype was observed a handful of times. This chain connects TRBV5-5 to TRBJ2-1; D uncertain. In germline, CDR1 is SGHKS, CDR2 YYEKEE (reference sequence). The CDR3 totals 12 residues. V lost 5 bases to trimming and J lost 8 bases, with 11 bases between them. The CDR3: CASSYDVDEQFF. DNA of the CDR3: TGTGCCAGCAGTTATGATGTGGATGAGCAGTTCTTC.

The genes are TRBV15 and TRBJ2-1; 8 bases match TRBD2. With 8 bases clipped from V and 1 base from J, the junction kept 10 bases outside the gene matches. CDR1 and CDR2 from the germline V gene are LNHNV and YYDKDF (reference sequence). CDR3 length equals 16 residues. The CDR3 protein is CATSGGAGGSYNEQFF. The CDR3 bases are TGTGCCACCTCCGGGGGGGCCGGGGGTTCCTACAATGAGCAGTTCTTC.

This clonotype was picked up a small number of times. This chain links TRBV19 with TRBJ2-5; D call uncertain. CDR1 and CDR2 from the germline V gene are LNHDA and SQIVND (reference sequence). The CDR3 is made up of 14 amino acids. The V and J ends lost 3 bases and 0 bases respectively, with 8 bases between them. The chain's CDR3 is CASSMAEYQETQYF. For the CDR3, the DNA is TGTGCCAGTAGTATGGCGGAGTACCAAGAGACCCAGTACTTC.

This clonotype was recorded only once. The genes are TRBV12-3 or TRBV12-4 and TRBJ2-7; no clear D. This CDR3 is 12 amino acids long. Trimming shortened V by 5 bases and J by 3 bases, and 8 bases separated the two germline ends. CDR3 in DNA: TGTGCCAGCAGTCAAACACTCTACGAGCAGTACTTC. Translating it yields CASSQTLYEQYF.

The V call is TRBV20-1, the J call TRBJ2-7; D is uncertain. The germline V gene has CDR1 DFQATT and CDR2 SNEGSKA (reference sequence). V lost 0 bases, J lost 0 bases, and 12 bases lay in between. The length of the CDR3 is 15 residues. DNA for the CDR3: TGCAGTGCTAGAGATGTTAGCCGGAGCTCCTACGAGCAGTACTTC. It is translated as CSARDVSRSSYEQYF.

This clonotype showed up just a few times. Germline and junction disagree at one end, which may indicate a read error. The chain links TRBV12-3 or TRBV12-4 to TRBJ2-5, with D unclear. The end of the DNA aligns better with TRBJ2-1, so the J call may be wrong. The CDR3 contains 15 residues. The CDR3 protein is CASTPDGMPYDEQFF. The CDR3 DNA sequence: TGTGCCAGCACCCCGGACGGAATGCCCTACGATGAGCAGTTCTTC.

This clonotype occurred a few times. The V gene is TRBV27, the J gene TRBJ2-7, with 14 bases matching TRBD2. The J segment lost 7 bases and the V segment lost 6 bases, leaving 17 bases of the junction unmatched. Germline V CDR1 and CDR2: MNHEY, SMNVEV (reference sequence). This CDR3 region has 18 residues. CDR3 nucleotides: TGTGCCAGCAGCCCAGCGGGACTAGCGGGAGACGGGGTTTGGGAGCAGTACTTC. Translation gives CASSPAGLAGDGVWEQYF.

There are a few counts of this clonotype. The chain is built from TRBV30 and TRBJ2-2; the match to TRBD2 covers 12 bases. V was clipped by 7 bases and J by 1 base; unmatched bases: 7. This CDR3 has 16 amino acids. CDR1 and CDR2 from the germline V gene are GTSNPN and SVGIG (reference sequence). CDR3 sequence: CAFGLAGMMNTGELFF. CDR3 DNA: TGTGCCTTCGGACTAGCGGGGATGATGAACACCGGGGAGCTGTTTTTT.

V gene TRBV7-2 combines with J gene TRBJ2-5; no firm D call. Germline loops: CDR1 SGHTA, CDR2 FQGNSA. The CDR3 spans 11 residues. Trimming pared 5 bases from V and 5 bases from J, leaving 6 bases between. DNA of the CDR3: TGTGCCAGCAGCGCATCGGAGACCCAGTACTTC. Its translation is CASSASETQYF.

The chain uses TRBV7-2 and TRBJ2-7; D remains ambiguous. The CDR3 is made up of 13 amino acids. Germline-derived CDR1 and CDR2 are SGHTA and FQGNSA. Trimming took off 4 bases at V and 0 bases at J, with 7 bases between the two ends. CDR3 sequence: CASSYQFSYEQYF. CDR3 nucleotides: TGTGCCAGCAGCTACCAGTTCTCCTACGAGCAGTACTTC.

This CDR3 reads CASSPHGGYSTSKLAKNIQYF. CDR3 DNA sequence: TGTGCCAGCAGCCCTCATGGGGGCTACTCAACATCAAAATTAGCCAAAAACATTCAGTACTTC. The chain links TRBV21-1 to TRBJ2-4; whether TRBD1, the table's D call, matches the DNA was not checked. TRBV21-1 is listed as a pseudogene. The CDR3 sequence is 21 residues long.

A few counts support this clonotype. At one end the junction does not follow the germline gene, possibly because of a read error. This rearrangement joins TRBV10-3 to TRBJ2-7; unclear D gene. The CDR3 length is 15 residues. Germline V gene data show CDR1 as ENHRY and CDR2 as SYGVKD. The CDR3 DNA follows: TGTGCCACCAGTGTATCAGGCCCGAGTCCCGGGGAGCAGTACTTC. Translation gives CATSVSGPSPGEQYF.

This clonotype was found once. The CDR3 protein is CASSLSGAHEQYF. CDR3 coding DNA: TGTGCCAGCAGCTTAAGTGGGGCCCACGAGCAGTACTTC. The V gene is TRBV7-9, the J gene TRBJ2-7, with D possibly TRBD1 on 5 matching bases. Germline-derived CDR1 and CDR2 are SEHNR and FQNEAQ (reference sequence). The CDR3 sequence is 13 residues long. Trimming took 2 bases from V and 5 from J, leaving 10 bases between them.

The chain is built from TRBV21-1 and TRBJ2-3; the table gives TRBD1 as D, unverified against the DNA. TRBV21-1 is a listed pseudogene. This CDR3 has 17 residues. CDR3 bases: TGTGCCAGCAGCAAAGCAAACCGGGACAGACTCACAGATACGCAGTATTTT. Its protein is CASSKANRDRLTDTQYF.

This clonotype turned up a few times. V usage is TRBV11-1 and J usage is TRBJ2-1; D not certain. The CDR3 covers 13 residues. The V gene's germline CDR1 is SGHAT and CDR2 FQDESV (reference sequence). Trimming left V 8 bases short and J 3 bases short, with 11 bases between. The CDR3 region is CASGRVGYNEQFF. In DNA form, the CDR3 reads TGTGCCAGCGGCCGGGTAGGCTACAATGAGCAGTTCTTC.

The V call is TRBV20-1, the J call TRBJ2-2, with D tentatively TRBD2 (6 bases). CDR1 and CDR2 (germline): DFQATT, SNEGSKA (reference sequence). The CDR3 contains 16 residues. Trimming removed 6 bases at V and 2 bases at J, with 19 bases between. CDR3 DNA: TGCAGTGCCGGAGGGCGGGCCTATTCAAACACCGGGGAGCTGTTTTTT. Amino acid sequence: CSAGGRAYSNTGELFF.